The 15 T cell receptor beta chains below come from one sample, sequenced in a study of T cells in tumors after PD-1 blockade. TCRdb keeps only in-frame clones here, not all; method: immunoSEQ multiplex PCR. Among 10,000 to 15,000 clones, 63% were seen once, and the ten largest hold roughly 28%. Sequencing used tumor tissue, obtained before anti-PD-1 treatment. These receptors all come from a human donor with cutaneous squamous cell carcinoma.

The genes are TRBV4-2 and TRBJ2-1; 8 nucleotides line up with TRBD2. The trim removed 0 bases at V and 3 bases at J, leaving 4 bases unmatched. Germline V gene data show CDR1 as LGHNA and CDR2 as YNFKEQ. The length of the CDR3 is 16 residues. As DNA, the CDR3 is TGTGCCAGCAGCCAAGATTACGGGACTAGCTACAATGAGCAGTTCTTC. This gives the protein CASSQDYGTSYNEQFF.

This chain uses TRBV11-2 with TRBJ2-1; 8 bases map to TRBD2. Germline V gives CDR1 SGHAT, CDR2 FQNNGV. The CDR3 sequence is 20 residues long. The V gene end was trimmed by 0 bases and the J gene end by 0 bases; junction bases not matched to a gene: 13. The CDR3 spells CASSLESLGAGGSSYNEQFF. CDR3 bases: TGTGCCAGCAGCTTAGAGTCCCTAGGGGCGGGGGGAAGCTCCTACAATGAGCAGTTCTTC.

The genes are TRBV27 and TRBJ2-2, with TRBD2 matching 13 bases. The J segment lost 1 base and the V segment lost 5 bases, leaving 7 bases of the junction unmatched. Germline CDR1 is MNHEY and CDR2 is SMNVEV (reference sequence). This CDR3 spans 18 amino acids. The CDR3, as DNA: TGTGCCAGCAGTCCGGGACTAGCGGGAAAAGGGAACACCGGGGAGCTGTTTTTT. It translates to CASSPGLAGKGNTGELFF.

V is TRBV29-1 and J is TRBJ2-1; 10 bases agree with TRBD2. Trimming at V came to 7 bases and at J to 4 bases, leaving 4 bases not matched to a gene. Germline CDR1 SQVTM, CDR2 ANQGSEA. The CDR3 sequence is 13 residues long. The DNA for the CDR3 is TGCAGCGGAAAGCGGGGGGGATACAATGAGCAGTTCTTC. Translation: CSGKRGGYNEQFF.

The chain recombines TRBV18 with TRBJ1-1, with unresolved D. Trimming removed 1 base at V and 4 bases at J, with 19 bases between. The length of the CDR3 is 17 residues. From germline, CDR1 is KGHSH and CDR2 LQKENI. The CDR3 reads CASSPRQSLSAGTEAFF. For the CDR3, the DNA is TGTGCCAGCTCACCACGGCAATCCCTCAGCGCAGGCACTGAAGCTTTCTTT.

This clone is medium-sized in the sample. V is TRBV28 and J is TRBJ1-1, with TRBD1 matching 7 bases. The V segment lost 6 bases and the J segment 2 bases; nucleotides outside the gene matches: 6. Germline lookup yields CDR1 MDHEN and CDR2 SYDVKM. This CDR3 region has 14 residues. CDR3 protein: CASSQGGANTEAFF. The CDR3 DNA sequence: TGTGCCAGCAGCCAAGGGGGCGCAAACACTGAAGCTTTCTTT.

This chain links TRBV4-1 with TRBJ2-1; 7 nucleotides align to TRBD2. CDR1 is MGHRA, CDR2 YSYEKL, per germline. Unmatched junction bases numbered 5, after V lost 0 bases and J lost 3 bases. CDR3 length: 16 amino acids. The CDR3 sequence: CASSQDGGLLYNEQFF. Written as DNA, the CDR3 is TGCGCCAGCAGCCAAGACGGGGGGTTGCTCTACAATGAGCAGTTCTTC.

J is TRBJ1-5 and V is TRBV30; D possibly corresponds to TRBD1 (6 bases). CDR3 length: 13 residues. V lost 2 bases to trimming and J lost 2 bases, with 7 bases between them. CDR1 is GTSNPN, CDR2 SVGIG, per germline (reference sequence). CDR3 loop: CAWSSGGNQPQHF. CDR3 nucleotides: TGTGCCTGGAGTTCAGGGGGCAATCAGCCCCAGCATTTT.

This sequence joins TRBV6-1 and TRBJ1-2; TRBD1 is a possible D gene (6 bases). Trimming pared 1 base from V and 3 bases from J, leaving 9 bases between. Germline values: CDR1 MNHNS, CDR2 SASEGT. The CDR3 loop spans 14 amino acids. The CDR3 coding sequence is TGTGCCAGCAGTGAAGGAGGGGGACACTATGGCTACACCTTC. Protein sequence: CASSEGGGHYGYTF.

V gene TRBV9 combines with J gene TRBJ2-7; D not resolved. Trimming removed 0 bases at V and 3 bases at J, with 7 bases between. CDR1 SGDLS and CDR2 YYNGEE come from the germline V gene. The CDR3 covers 13 residues. This CDR3 is CASSVGSRYEQYF. As DNA, the CDR3 is TGTGCCAGCAGCGTAGGAAGCCGCTACGAGCAGTACTTC.

In this sample, this clone turned up a few times. The chain joins TRBV10-2 to TRBJ2-1; D remains ambiguous. CDR3 length equals 15 residues. Germline loops: CDR1 WSHSY, CDR2 SAAADI. V lost 8 bases and J 3 bases, leaving 17 bases between the germline ends. The CDR3 loop reads CASSRPQYLYNEQFF. DNA for the CDR3: TGCGCCAGCTCGAGGCCGCAGTATCTCTACAATGAGCAGTTCTTC.

In its sample, this clone is medium-sized. The chain uses TRBV4-1 and TRBJ1-5; 7 bases line up with TRBD1. Germline values: CDR1 MGHRA, CDR2 YSYEKL. V shed 5 bases, J shed 4 bases, and the junction held 8 bases outside the gene matches. This CDR3 spans 15 amino acids. CDR3 sequence (DNA): TGCGCCAGCAGCACAGGGGAAGTAGGGAATCAGCCCCAGCATTTT. It specifies CASSTGEVGNQPQHF.

This clone was observed once. The chain is built from TRBV5-1 and TRBJ2-2; D gene uncertain. Germline assignment: CDR1 SGHRS and CDR2 YFSETQ. Trimming cost V 1 base and J 0 bases, with 4 bases left between them. There are 14 residues in the CDR3. As DNA, the CDR3 is TGCGCCAGCAGCTTGACAGCGAACACCGGGGAGCTGTTTTTT. This encodes CASSLTANTGELFF.

V gene TRBV4-1 combines with J gene TRBJ2-5, with D uncertain. Trimming shortened V by 1 base and J by 5 bases, and 8 bases separated the two germline ends. Germline lookup yields CDR1 MGHRA and CDR2 YSYEKL. This CDR3 has 13 residues. Here the CDR3 reads CASSQGVEETQYF. CDR3 coding DNA: TGCGCCAGCAGCCAAGGAGTTGAGGAGACCCAGTACTTC.

This rearrangement joins TRBV4-2 to TRBJ2-1; unclear D gene. Trimming took 0 bases from V and 0 from J, leaving 9 bases between them. The CDR3 is made up of 16 amino acids. Germline V gene lookup returns CDR1 LGHNA and CDR2 YNFKEQ. The CDR3 bases are TGTGCCAGCAGCCAAGATAGCACACCCTCCTACAATGAGCAGTTCTTC. Translating gives CASSQDSTPSYNEQFF.